This T cell receptor (beta chain) was sequenced for a study of cytomegalovirus exposure and HLA in healthy donors. Study findings and constraints: A classifier reportedly called cytomegalovirus status with high sensitivity and specificity.

The PCR used 60 Vbeta and 13 Jbeta primers. The protocol was immunoSEQ multiplex PCR, while the TCRdb copy is restricted to in-frame clones and leaves out a portion. The table includes about 170,000 clones, around 86% detected once. V was cut by 2 bases and J by 5 bases, with 4 bases left in between. Germline CDR1 is MNHNY and CDR2 is SVGAGI (reference sequence). The CDR3 consists of 12 residues. About this clone itself: Its target is not known.

This chain connects TRBV6-6 to TRBJ1-5, with D unresolved. This TCR came from a male donor in good health and CMV-seronegative. Sequencing input: PBMCs. The CDR3 DNA follows: TGTGCCAGCAGTTACCCGGATCAGCCCCAGCATTTT. It codes for CASSYPDQPQHF.